This T cell receptor beta chain was profiled in a study of neurological immune-mediated disorders. With V trimmed by 5 bases and J by 2 bases, 11 bases remained unmatched. The CDR3 is made up of 15 amino acids. CDR1 is DFQATT and CDR2 is SNEGSKA in the germline V gene (reference sequence). The sorted libraries drew on about a million T cells that were CD4+ or CD8+. This clonotype was picked up many times. Synthesis of cDNA was accomplished via 5'RACE employing 10-nucleotide random UMIs. TCRdb analysed the 5' RACE reads with MiXCR anew, one entry per CDR3 protein. The profile shows roughly 39,000 distinct CDR3 sequences, about 4.8% of them singletons.

The specimen sequenced was CD4+ T cells from blood. V is TRBV20-1 and J is TRBJ2-5; 7 bases agree with TRBD1. The clonotype originates from a man younger than 35 in good health. The CDR3 reads CSAWYTGAQQETQYF. DNA of the CDR3: TGCAGTGCTTGGTATACAGGGGCCCAACAAGAGACCCAGTACTTC.